This T cell receptor (beta chain) was captured in a study of PD-1 blockade in classical Hodgkin lymphoma. In the study overall: Every 2 weeks, patients got 3 mg/kg intravenous nivolumab. General study points: Newly diagnosed patients were said to have less baseline TCR diversity than healthy donors did.

The assay was immunoSEQ multiplex PCR, and TCRdb's table has in-frame clones only and misses some. The sample records tens of thousands of clones, over 75% being singletons. This clone is a singleton in its sample. Its antigen remains unknown. The sample's time point: cycle 4 day 1 (C4D1), after less than 7 weeks of nivolumab. Every patient had relapsed following autologous stem cell transplantation, and cohorts differed in brentuximab vedotin exposure. Here the sequenced sample was peripheral blood mononuclear cells (PBMCs), taken before the fourth cycle of nivolumab. The TCR originated in a human donor with classical Hodgkin lymphoma.

CDR3 nucleotides: TGTGCCATCAGTGAGTCGAATAGCGGGGGGAACCACGAGCAGTACTTC. Encoded protein: CAISESNSGGNHEQYF. The J gene is TRBJ2-7, the V gene TRBV10-3; 10 bases align to TRBD2. Trimming cost V 0 bases and J 5 bases; bases outside gene matches: 7. Germline V gives CDR1 ENHRY, CDR2 SYGVKD. This CDR3 region has 16 residues.